This T cell receptor beta chain is drawn from a study of T-cell reconstitution after alpha-beta-depleted transplantation in children. Study-level points and caveats: Newly produced T cells mostly provided counts and TCRbeta diversity after one year, as hyperexpanded clones declined. There were reportedly several hundred expanded graft clones from which alpha-beta T cells came about two months after transplant.

This clonotype was found many times. Antigen unknown. Using unique molecular identifiers, the investigators prepared the TCRbeta library. In TCRdb, the PCR reads were re-called with MiXCR into one record per CDR3 protein. The data hold around 370,000 distinct CDR3 sequences, with 15% to 20% observed a single time. The clonotype originates from a male patient under 10 years old who had a stem cell transplant for acute lymphoblastic leukemia, so the T cells may come from the graft donor. The source material was PBMCs, mostly from graft donor cells, sampled 360 days after TCRalphabeta/CD19-depleted stem cell transplant.

The CDR3 sequence: CATSDQDRESCNQPQHF. CDR3 DNA sequence: TGTGCCACCAGTGATCAAGACAGGGAATCTTGCAATCAGCCCCAGCATTTT. The rearrangement uses TRBV24-1 and TRBJ1-5; 7 bases agree with TRBD1. The CDR3 totals 17 residues. The V and J ends lost 3 bases and 2 bases, in that order; junction bases with no gene match: 9. Germline V gives CDR1 KGHDR, CDR2 SFDVKD.